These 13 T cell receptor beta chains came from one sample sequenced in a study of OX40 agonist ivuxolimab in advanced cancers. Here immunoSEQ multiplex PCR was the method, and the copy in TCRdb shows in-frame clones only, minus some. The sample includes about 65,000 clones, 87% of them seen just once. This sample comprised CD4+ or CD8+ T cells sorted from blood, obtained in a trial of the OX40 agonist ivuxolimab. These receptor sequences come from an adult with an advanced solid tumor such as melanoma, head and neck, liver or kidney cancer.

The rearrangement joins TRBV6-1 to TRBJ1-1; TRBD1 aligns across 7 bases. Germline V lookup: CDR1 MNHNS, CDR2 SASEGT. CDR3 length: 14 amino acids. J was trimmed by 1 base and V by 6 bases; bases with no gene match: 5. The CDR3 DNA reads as TGTGCCAGCAGACCGGGACAGAAGAACACTGAAGCTTTCTTT. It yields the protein CASRPGQKNTEAFF.

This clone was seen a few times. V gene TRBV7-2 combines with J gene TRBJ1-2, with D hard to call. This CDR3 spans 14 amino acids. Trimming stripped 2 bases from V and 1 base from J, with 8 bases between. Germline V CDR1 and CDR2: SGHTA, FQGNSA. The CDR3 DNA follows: TGTGCCAGCAGCTTATATGGGGTTAACTATGGCTACACCTTC. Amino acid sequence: CASSLYGVNYGYTF.

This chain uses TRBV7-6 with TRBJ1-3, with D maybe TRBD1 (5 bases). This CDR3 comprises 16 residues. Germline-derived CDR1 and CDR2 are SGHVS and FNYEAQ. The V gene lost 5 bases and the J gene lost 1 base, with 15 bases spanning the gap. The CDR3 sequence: CASSPQPGQSGNTIYF. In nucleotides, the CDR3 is TGTGCCAGCAGCCCGCAACCAGGGCAGTCTGGAAACACCATATATTTT.

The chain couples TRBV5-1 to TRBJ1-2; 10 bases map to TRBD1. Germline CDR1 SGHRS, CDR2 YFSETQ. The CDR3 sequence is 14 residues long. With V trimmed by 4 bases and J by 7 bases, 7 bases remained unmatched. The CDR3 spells CASSQGTGALGYTF. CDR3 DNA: TGCGCCAGCAGCCAGGGGACAGGGGCCCTTGGCTACACCTTC.

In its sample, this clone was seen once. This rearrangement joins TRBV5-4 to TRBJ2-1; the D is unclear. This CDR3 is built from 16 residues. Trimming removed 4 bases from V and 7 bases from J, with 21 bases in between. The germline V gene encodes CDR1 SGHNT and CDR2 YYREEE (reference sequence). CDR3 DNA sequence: TGTGCCAGCAGCATCATAACCGGACCGGGCAGGAATGAGCAGTTCTTC. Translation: CASSIITGPGRNEQFF.

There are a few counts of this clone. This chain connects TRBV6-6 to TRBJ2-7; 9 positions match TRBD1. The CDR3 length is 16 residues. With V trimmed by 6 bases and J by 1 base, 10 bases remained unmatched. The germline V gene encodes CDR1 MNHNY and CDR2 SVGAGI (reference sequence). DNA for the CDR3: TGTGCCAGCAGACAACTTCCGGGGACAGGGTCCTACGAGCAGTACTTC. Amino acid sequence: CASRQLPGTGSYEQYF.

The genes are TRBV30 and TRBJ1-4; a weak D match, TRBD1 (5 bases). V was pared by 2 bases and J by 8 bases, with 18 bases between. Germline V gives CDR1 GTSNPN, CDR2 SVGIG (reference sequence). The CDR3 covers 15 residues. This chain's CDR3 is CAWSPSGRASEKLFF. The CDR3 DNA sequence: TGTGCCTGGAGTCCCTCTGGCAGGGCAAGCGAAAAACTGTTTTTT.

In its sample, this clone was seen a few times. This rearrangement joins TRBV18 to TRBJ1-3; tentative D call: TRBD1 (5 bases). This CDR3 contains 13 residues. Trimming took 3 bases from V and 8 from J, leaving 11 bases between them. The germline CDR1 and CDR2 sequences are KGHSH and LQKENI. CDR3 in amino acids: CASSPGGEDTIYF. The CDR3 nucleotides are TGTGCCAGCTCACCCGGAGGGGAGGACACCATATATTTT.

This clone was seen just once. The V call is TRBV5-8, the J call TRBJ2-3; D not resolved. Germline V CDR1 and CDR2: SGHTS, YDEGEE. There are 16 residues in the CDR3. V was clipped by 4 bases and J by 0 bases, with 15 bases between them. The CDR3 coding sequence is TGTGCCAGCAGCCGCATTCGAGGTGTTAGCACAGATACGCAGTATTTT. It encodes CASSRIRGVSTDTQYF.

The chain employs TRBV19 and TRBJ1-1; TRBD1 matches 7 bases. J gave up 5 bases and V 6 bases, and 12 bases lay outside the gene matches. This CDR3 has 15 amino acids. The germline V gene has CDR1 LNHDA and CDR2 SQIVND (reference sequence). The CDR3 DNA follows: TGTGCCAGTAGGTTCCTGCAGGGGGGTACAACTGAAGCTTTCTTT. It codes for CASRFLQGGTTEAFF.

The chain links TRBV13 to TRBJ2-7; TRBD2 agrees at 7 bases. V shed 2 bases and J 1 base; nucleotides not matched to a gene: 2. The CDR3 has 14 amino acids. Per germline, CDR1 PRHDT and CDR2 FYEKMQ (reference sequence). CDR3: CASSLPGGSYEQYF. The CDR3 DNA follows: TGTGCCAGCAGCTTACCCGGGGGGTCCTACGAGCAGTACTTC. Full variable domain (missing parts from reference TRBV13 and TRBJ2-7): AAGVIQSPRHLIKEKRETATLKCYPIPRHDTVYWYQQGPGQDPQFLISFYEKMQSDKGSIPDRFSAQQFSDYHSELNMSSLELGDSALYFCASSLPGGSYEQYFGPGTRLTVT.

The CDR3 spells CASTQTGQGAAGELFF. CDR3 bases: TGTGCCAGCACCCAGACGGGGCAGGGCGCGGCCGGGGAGCTGTTTTTT. The J gene is TRBJ2-2, the V gene TRBV11-2; D tentatively fits TRBD1 or TRBD2 (5 bases each). The CDR3 is 16 amino acids. Looked up from germline, CDR1 is SGHAT and CDR2 is FQNNGV. The germline V and J ends were trimmed by 7 bases and 6 bases, with 21 bases remaining between them.

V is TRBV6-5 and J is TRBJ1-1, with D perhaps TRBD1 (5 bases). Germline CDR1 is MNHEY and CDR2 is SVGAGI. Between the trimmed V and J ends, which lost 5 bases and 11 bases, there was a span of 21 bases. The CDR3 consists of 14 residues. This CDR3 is CASSPGGGVLGAFF. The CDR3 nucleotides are TGTGCCAGCAGTCCCGGGGGAGGGGTTTTAGGCGCTTTCTTT.